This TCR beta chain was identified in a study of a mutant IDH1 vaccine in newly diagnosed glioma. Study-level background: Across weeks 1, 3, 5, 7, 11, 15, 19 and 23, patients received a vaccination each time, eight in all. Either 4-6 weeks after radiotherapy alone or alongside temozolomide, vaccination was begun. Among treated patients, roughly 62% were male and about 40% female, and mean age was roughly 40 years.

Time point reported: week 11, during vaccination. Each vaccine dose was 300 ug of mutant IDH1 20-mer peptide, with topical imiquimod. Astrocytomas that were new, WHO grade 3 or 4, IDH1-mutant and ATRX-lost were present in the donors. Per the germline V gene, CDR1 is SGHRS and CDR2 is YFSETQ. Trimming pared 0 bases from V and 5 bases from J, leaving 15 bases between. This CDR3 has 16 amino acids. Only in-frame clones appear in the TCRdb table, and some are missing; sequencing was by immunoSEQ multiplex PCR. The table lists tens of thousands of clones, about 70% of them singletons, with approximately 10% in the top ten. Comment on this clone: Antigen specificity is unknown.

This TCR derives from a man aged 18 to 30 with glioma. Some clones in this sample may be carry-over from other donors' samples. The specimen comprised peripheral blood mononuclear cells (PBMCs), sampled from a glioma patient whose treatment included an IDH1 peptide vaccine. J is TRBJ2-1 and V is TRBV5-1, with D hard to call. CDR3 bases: TGCGCCAGCAGCTTGGACGGGCTCCCTCCGAACAATGAGCAGTTCTTC. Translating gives CASSLDGLPPNNEQFF. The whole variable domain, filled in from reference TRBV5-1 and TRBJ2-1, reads KAGVTQTPRYLIKTRGQQVTLSCSPISGHRSVSWYQQTPGQGLQFLFEYFSETQRNKGNFPGRFSGRQFSNSRSEMNVSTLELGDSALYLCASSLDGLPPNNEQFFGPGTRLTVL.